The 18 T cell receptor beta chains given below trace back to one sample, sequenced in a study of persistence of HIV-infected CD4 T cells. These TCRs are of unknown antigen specificity. The immunoSEQ assay was version 4, run in survey mode. Libraries were prepared by immunoSEQ multiplex PCR; TCRdb keeps only in-frame clonotypes and omits some of them. Of fewer than 15,000 clones listed, about 60% are singletons. An overlapping HIV-1 Gag peptide pool stimulated these cells at about 0.9 ug/peptide/mL. Sorting selected CD4+ T cells upregulating both CD40 ligand and CD69. Sequencing used CD4+ T cells sorted from PBMCs after approximately 20-hour stimulation, obtained from a patient who received antiretroviral therapy. These receptors were obtained from an adult man with HIV who was CMV-seropositive.

V gene TRBV7-2 combines with J gene TRBJ1-2, with D uncertain. Germline V gene sequence: CDR1 SGHTA, CDR2 FQGNSA. The CDR3 loop spans 13 amino acids. V lost 1 base to trimming and J lost 3 bases, with 6 bases between them. CDR3 DNA: TGTGCCAGCAGCTTAGAGGATTACTATGGCTACACCTTC. Amino acids: CASSLEDYYGYTF. The variable domain in full, completed from reference TRBV7-2 and TRBJ1-2, reads GAGVSQSPSNKVTEKGKDVELRCDPISGHTALYWYRQSLGQGLEFLIYFQGNSAPDKSGLPSDRFSAERTGGSVSTLTIQRTQQEDSAVYLCASSLEDYYGYTFGSGTRLTVV.

This chain joins TRBV7-9 and TRBJ2-5; D gene unclear. V was shortened by 1 base and J by 6 bases, with 0 bases between the two germline ends. This CDR3 contains 10 residues. The germline gives CDR1 SEHNR, CDR2 FQNEAQ (reference sequence). In nucleotides, the CDR3 is TGTGCCAGCAGCTTAGAGACCCAGTACTTC. As protein: CASSLETQYF.

This chain links TRBV10-3 with TRBJ1-5, with TRBD1 as a possible D gene (6 bases). Germline V gives CDR1 ENHRY, CDR2 SYGVKD. V shed 5 bases and J shed 2 bases, with 16 bases lying between them. This CDR3 comprises 16 residues. CDR3 in DNA: TGTGCCATCAGTCCCGTCGCACAGGGAGGCAATCAGCCCCAGCATTTT. It specifies CAISPVAQGGNQPQHF.

V usage is TRBV19 and J usage is TRBJ2-2; D not resolved. The CDR3 length is 13 residues. CDR1 and CDR2 from the germline V gene are LNHDA and SQIVND (reference sequence). The V gene lost 3 bases and the J gene lost 6 bases, with 8 bases spanning the gap. The CDR3 sequence: CASSINWAGELFF. CDR3 DNA sequence: TGTGCCAGTAGTATTAATTGGGCCGGGGAGCTGTTTTTT.

This clone was observed a single time. The rearrangement links TRBV6-6 to TRBJ1-2, with 8 bases lining up with TRBD1. The CDR3 loop spans 18 amino acids. The V and J ends lost 5 bases and 8 bases, in that order; junction bases with no gene match: 22. CDR1 MNHNY and CDR2 SVGAGI come from the germline V gene (reference sequence). The CDR3 is CASSPVPRTGKVRGGYTF. CDR3 DNA sequence: TGTGCCAGCAGTCCAGTTCCGAGGACAGGGAAAGTAAGGGGAGGCTACACCTTC.

The chain combines TRBV7-9 with TRBJ1-1; 9 bases are a match to TRBD1. This CDR3 is 14 amino acids long. V lost 6 bases, J lost 3 bases, and 5 bases stayed unmatched. CDR1 is SEHNR and CDR2 is FQNEAQ in the germline V gene (reference sequence). CDR3 protein: CASRDDRGYTEAFF. The CDR3 DNA sequence: TGTGCCAGCAGAGACGACAGGGGGTACACTGAAGCTTTCTTT. Using reference TRBV7-9 and TRBJ1-1 for the parts outside the CDR3, the full variable domain is DTGVSQNPRHKITKRGQNVTFRCDPISEHNRLYWYRQTLGQGPEFLTYFQNEAQLEKSRLLSDRFSAERPKGSFSTLEIQRTEQGDSAMYLCASRDDRGYTEAFFGQGTRLTVV.

The genes are TRBV6-5 and TRBJ1-1; unclear D gene. The V and J ends lost 2 bases and 6 bases respectively, with 7 bases between them. Germline V lookup: CDR1 MNHEY, CDR2 SVGAGI. The CDR3 extends over 12 amino acids. CDR3 nucleotide sequence: TGTGCCAGCAGTTACGCGGGGTCTGAAGCTTTCTTT. Its protein product is CASSYAGSEAFF.

The chain employs TRBV2 and TRBJ1-1; D is unresolved. The CDR3 extends over 13 amino acids. Trimming took 9 bases from V and 0 from J, leaving 11 bases between them. Germline values: CDR1 SNHLY, CDR2 FYNNEI. DNA of the CDR3: TGTGCCAGAGAAAGCGGCATGAACACTGAAGCTTTCTTT. Translated, it gives CARESGMNTEAFF.

The gene calls are TRBV30 and TRBJ1-2; a weak D match, TRBD1 (5 bases). CDR1 is GTSNPN, CDR2 SVGIG, per germline (reference sequence). This CDR3 is 17 amino acids long. V was trimmed by 2 bases and J by 3 bases, leaving 22 bases between them. The CDR3 DNA reads TGTGCCTGGAGTAAATTTGGGGGGTTCGGCAATCACTATGGCTACACCTTC. The encoded protein is CAWSKFGGFGNHYGYTF.

The V gene is TRBV5-1, the J gene TRBJ2-1, with D perhaps TRBD2 (6 bases). CDR1 is SGHRS, CDR2 YFSETQ, per germline. This CDR3 has 12 amino acids. With 3 bases removed from V and 6 bases from J, the gap between germline ends came to 7 bases. The CDR3 nucleotides are TGCGCCAGCAGCTCGGAGGGCAATGAGCAGTTCTTC. This gives the protein CASSSEGNEQFF.

This clone was detected only a few times. The chain has TRBV19 and TRBJ2-2, with TRBD1 as a possible D gene (5 bases). Trimming left V 2 bases short and J 7 bases short, with 8 bases between. Germline V lookup: CDR1 LNHDA, CDR2 SQIVND (reference sequence). This CDR3 has 13 amino acids. DNA of the CDR3: TGTGCCAGTAGTATACAGGGTAACGGGGAGCTGTTTTTT. Translating it yields CASSIQGNGELFF.

This clone was recorded a few times. V gene TRBV5-1 combines with J gene TRBJ2-7; 7 bases agree with TRBD1. Germline V gives CDR1 SGHRS, CDR2 YFSETQ. This CDR3 is built from 13 residues. After removal of 3 bases from V and 7 bases from J, the junction contained 7 bases not matched to a gene. CDR3 DNA: TGCGCCAGCAGCTCCAACCAACAGGGGGAGCAGTACTTC. Protein product: CASSSNQQGEQYF.

Only a few counts were recorded for this clone. The chain has TRBV14 and TRBJ2-1; perhaps TRBD2 as D (5 bases). V dropped 4 bases and J dropped 9 bases, with 13 bases sitting between them. CDR3 length equals 13 residues. Germline V gives CDR1 SGHDN, CDR2 FVKESK. This CDR3 reads CASSRNEGSEQFF. The CDR3 DNA reads as TGTGCCAGCAGCCGAAACGAGGGCAGTGAGCAGTTCTTC.

The J gene is TRBJ1-2, the V gene TRBV6-1; D unclear. There are 14 residues in the CDR3. Germline V CDR1 and CDR2: MNHNS, SASEGT. V was cut by 1 base and J by 1 base, with 7 bases left in between. The DNA for the CDR3 is TGTGCCAGCAGTGAAGTACCCGGTAACTATGGCTACACCTTC. It translates to CASSEVPGNYGYTF.

This chain connects TRBV7-8 to TRBJ1-1, with TRBD1 as a possible D gene (5 bases). The V gene's germline CDR1 is SGHVS and CDR2 FQNEAQ. Trimming left V 1 base short and J 0 bases short, with 9 bases between. The CDR3 is 15 amino acids. This chain's CDR3 is CASSLVQGMNTEAFF. The CDR3 DNA is TGTGCCAGCAGCTTAGTCCAGGGTATGAACACTGAAGCTTTCTTT.

With regard to this clone: The junction differs from germline at one of its ends, possibly a read error. The J gene is TRBJ1-6, the V gene TRBV6-5, with 7 bases aligning to TRBD1. CDR1 MNHEY and CDR2 SVGAGI come from the germline V gene. CDR3 length: 14 residues. CDR3 amino acids: CASSRTGAASPLYF. The DNA of the CDR3 is TGTGCCAGCAGTCGTACAGGGGCGGCTTCACCCCTCTACTTT.

The chain recombines TRBV7-9 with TRBJ2-7; 8 nucleotides agree with TRBD1. Germline-derived CDR1 and CDR2 are SEHNR and FQNEAQ (reference sequence). The V segment lost 5 bases and the J segment 3 bases; nucleotides outside the gene matches: 3. The CDR3 extends over 13 amino acids. CDR3: CASSEDRGYEQYF. In DNA, the CDR3 is TGTGCCAGCAGCGAAGACAGGGGCTACGAGCAGTACTTC.

The chain has TRBV6-1 and TRBJ2-5; 8 nucleotides line up with TRBD1. This CDR3 spans 14 amino acids. Unmatched junction bases numbered 3, after V lost 5 bases and J lost 1 base. The V gene's germline CDR1 is MNHNS and CDR2 SASEGT. The CDR3 nucleotides are TGTGCCAGCAGTTCGGACAGGGTCCAAGAGACCCAGTACTTC. It codes for CASSSDRVQETQYF.